Below are 6 T cell receptor beta chains sequenced from a single sample in a study of beta chain features in type 1 diabetes (dated by TCRdb to about 2018). Results the study describes overall, beyond this receptor: In all four CD4+ subsets, TCRB CDR3 length was moderately but significantly shorter in type 1 diabetes patients.

The protocol used for the library was the immunoSEQ multiplex PCR assay. The entire amount of isolated RNA was reverse transcribed using the High Capacity cDNA Reverse Transcription Kit, so the sequenced TCRB transcripts were expressed ones. Entries here come from immuneACCESS through TCRdb and include only in-frame sequences with V and J called. Some clones fail to appear in such tables; in the studies checked, an unresolved V gene covers under half of the shortfall, and the cause of the remainder is unknown. The sample includes tens of thousands of clones, with under 55% observed a single time. Roughly 1.5% of the sample is held by the ten biggest clonotypes. Their antigen targets remain unknown. The sample comprised Tregs from blood. The cell subset or site label on this specimen signifies: regulatory CD4+ T cells. These receptors all stem from a man in his thirties or forties with type 1 diabetes.

A few counts support this clone. The gene calls are TRBV5-1 and TRBJ2-1; D gene unclear. Between the trimmed V and J ends, which lost 1 base and 7 bases, there was a span of 18 bases. CDR3 length: 16 amino acids. Germline CDR1 and CDR2: SGHRS and YFSETQ. The CDR3 sequence is CASSLMPGGGLNEQFF. The CDR3 DNA reads as TGCGCCAGCAGCTTGATGCCAGGTGGTGGTTTGAATGAGCAGTTCTTC.

This clone was seen a few times. The CDR3 loop reads CASSLLAGAYNEQFF. DNA of the CDR3: TGTGCCAGCAGTTTACTAGCGGGAGCCTACAATGAGCAGTTCTTC. J is TRBJ2-1 and V is TRBV2; the match to TRBD2 covers 11 bases. Germline V gives CDR1 SNHLY, CDR2 FYNNEI. The CDR3 is made up of 15 amino acids. With V trimmed by 5 bases and J by 2 bases, 2 bases remained unmatched.

The rearrangement links TRBV5-1 to TRBJ1-1; perhaps TRBD1 as D (6 bases). The germline V and J ends were trimmed by 3 bases and 1 base, with 16 bases remaining between them. The CDR3 spans 16 residues. Looked up from germline, CDR1 is SGHRS and CDR2 is YFSETQ. The CDR3 is CASSWGGLRGNTEAFF. The CDR3, as DNA: TGCGCCAGCAGCTGGGGGGGACTCAGGGGGAACACTGAAGCTTTCTTT.

The chain links TRBV29-1 to TRBJ2-1; 8 nucleotides agree with TRBD2. Germline V gene data show CDR1 as SQVTM and CDR2 as ANQGSEA. The CDR3 sequence is 14 residues long. Unmatched junction bases numbered 3, after V lost 4 bases and J lost 1 base. CDR3 DNA: TGCAGCGTTGCTACTAGCGGATCCTACAATGAGCAGTTCTTC. Amino acids: CSVATSGSYNEQFF.

This clone showed up just a few times. The chain is built from TRBV18 and TRBJ2-1; 11 bases agree with TRBD2. The CDR3 extends over 17 amino acids. Losses at the gene ends were 3 bases for V and 4 bases for J; bases not matched to a gene: 8. Germline loops: CDR1 KGHSH, CDR2 LQKENI. The CDR3 DNA reads as TGTGCCAGCTCACCCGTTTCGACTAGCGGGGCTTACAATGAGCAGTTCTTC. Amino acid sequence: CASSPVSTSGAYNEQFF.

V usage is TRBV28 and J usage is TRBJ1-2; maybe TRBD1 (5 bases). This CDR3 is built from 13 residues. CDR1 and CDR2 (germline): MDHEN, SYDVKM. The V end was cut by 10 bases, the J end by 7 bases, with 19 bases between. The CDR3, as DNA: TGTGCCACCGGGGGGGGTAATTGGATTGGCTACACCTTC. This sequence encodes CATGGGNWIGYTF.